The text below deals with one T cell receptor beta chain. Antigen specificity is unknown. This same CDR3 is encoded by further DNA sequences in the sample. The data belong to a study of CD8+ T cells in alopecia areata. Findings and caveats of the study: Normal skin's resident alphabeta T cells are also sequenced in scalp samples. Numerous clones, expanded in lesions, remained in scalp and blood during tofacitinib.

Noted treatment: oral pan-JAK inhibitor, 5-10 mg twice daily. cDNA reverse transcribed from extracted RNA served as the sequencing template. Generated by immunoSEQ multiplex PCR, the TCRdb table keeps only in-frame clones and is missing some. The sample comprises about 190,000 clones, about 60% of which are singletons, and roughly 12% rests with the top ten. V lost 3 bases to trimming and J lost 6 bases, with 11 bases between them. Per the germline V gene, CDR1 is SQVTM and CDR2 is ANQGSEA. This CDR3 is 12 amino acids long. This chain links TRBV29-1 with TRBJ1-1, with D tentatively TRBD1 (5 bases). The sample here was CD8+ T cells sorted from blood, taken at week 24, from a patient treated with tofacitinib. The receptor's source is a human donor with alopecia areata. CDR3 DNA sequence: TGCAGCGTTGAGGGGGGAGGTCCTGAAGCTTTCTTT. Its protein is CSVEGGGPEAFF.